This T cell receptor beta chain was observed in a study of blood T cell repertoires in COVID-19. About the research overall: The United States, Italy and Spain supplied acute and convalescent COVID-19 samples. In each case, the material was cDNA or gDNA derived from T cells, B-cell-depleted T cells, or PBMCs.

Profiled with immunoSEQ multiplex PCR; TCRdb holds only in-frame clones, not every one. The repertoire has fewer than 45,000 clones, about 80% of them found once; the top ten carry 2%. In this sample, this clone turned up once. This clonotype was obtained from a man in his 60s with active COVID-19. Sequencing input: peripheral blood.

This chain's CDR3 is CAWSGTVRTRTF. The CDR3 DNA follows: TGTGCCTGGAGTGGGACAGTGCGTACGAGGACCTTC. The chain combines TRBV30 with TRBJ1-2, with a tentative D call TRBD1 (6 bases). CDR1 and CDR2 (germline): GTSNPN, SVGIG (reference sequence). The CDR3 is 12 residues long. Trimming stripped 1 base from V and 14 bases from J, with 17 bases between.